The clone carrying this T cell receptor beta chain has just a few counts. What it binds is not known. Per the germline V gene, CDR1 is SGHAT and CDR2 is FQNNGV. The V and J ends lost 1 base and 8 bases respectively, with 27 bases between them. This CDR3 has 19 amino acids. One entry per CDR3 protein, called by TCRdb with MiXCR from the 5' RACE reads. The repertoire has approximately 250,000 distinct CDR3 sequences, roughly 32% of them found once; the top ten carry approximately 4.4%. This entry is derived from a study of CD8 T cells in ankylosing spondylitis. The study's findings and limits: What appeared characteristic of ankylosing spondylitis blood was a TCR beta motif of under 10 highly homologous variants.

This sequence joins TRBV11-2 and TRBJ1-5; D uncertain. The specimen was blood, either unsorted or a sorted T cell fraction (not recorded which). The sequence was collected from a male donor with ankylosing spondylitis or in good health (not recorded which). In nucleotides, the CDR3 is TGTGCCAGCAGCTTAGTTAATCGGGTAGAGGGTGAAGTCGAAGAGCCCCAGCATTTT. Translation gives CASSLVNRVEGEVEEPQHF.